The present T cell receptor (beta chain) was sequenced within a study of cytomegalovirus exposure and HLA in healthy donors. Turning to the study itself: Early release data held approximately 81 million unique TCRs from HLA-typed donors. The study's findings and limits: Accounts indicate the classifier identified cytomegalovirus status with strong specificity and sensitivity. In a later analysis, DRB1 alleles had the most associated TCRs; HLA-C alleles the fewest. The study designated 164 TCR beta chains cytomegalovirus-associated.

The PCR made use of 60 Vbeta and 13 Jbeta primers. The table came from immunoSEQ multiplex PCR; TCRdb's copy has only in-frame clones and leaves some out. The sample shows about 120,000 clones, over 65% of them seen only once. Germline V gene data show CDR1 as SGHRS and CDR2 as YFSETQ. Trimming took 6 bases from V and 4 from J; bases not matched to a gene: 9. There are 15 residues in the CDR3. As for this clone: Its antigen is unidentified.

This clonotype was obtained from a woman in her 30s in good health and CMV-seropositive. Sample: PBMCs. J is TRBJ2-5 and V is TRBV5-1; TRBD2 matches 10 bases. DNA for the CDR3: TGCGCCAGCAAAAGCGGGGGGGATTATTTAGAGACCCAGTACTTC. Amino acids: CASKSGGDYLETQYF. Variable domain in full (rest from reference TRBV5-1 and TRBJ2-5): KAGVTQTPRYLIKTRGQQVTLSCSPISGHRSVSWYQQTPGQGLQFLFEYFSETQRNKGNFPGRFSGRQFSNSRSEMNVSTLELGDSALYLCASKSGGDYLETQYFGPGTRLLVL.